This is a list of T cell receptor beta chains from one sample in a study of cytotoxic CD8 clonotypes in ibrutinib-treated CLL. The protocol was immunoSEQ multiplex PCR, while the TCRdb copy is restricted to in-frame clones and leaves out a portion. The repertoire holds 130,000 or so clones, around 80% seen once, with around 13% in the top ten. Sequences were derived from PBMCs, sampled after 12 months of ibrutinib treatment. These TCRs come from a human donor with chronic lymphocytic leukemia. The CDR3 runs from the conserved cysteine through the conserved F or W. D genes are given only for firm matches. Not all rows give a size; the values are once, few, many and, for expanded clones, a class.

v_gene,d_gene,abundance,j_gene,CDR3nt,CDR3aa
TRBV28,-,-,TRBJ1-5,TGTGCCAGCAGCATCTATCAGCCCCAGCATTTT,CASSIYQPQHF
TRBV7-2,TRBD1,-,TRBJ2-1,TGTGCCAGCAGCCGGTCGGACAGGGGGCTGAATGAGCAGTTCTTC,CASSRSDRGLNEQFF
TRBV5-4,-,-,TRBJ1-2,TGTGCCAGCAGCTTGCGCTATAGTAACTATGGCTACACCTTC,CASSLRYSNYGYTF
TRBV27,TRBD2,-,TRBJ2-3,TGTGCCAGCAGTTTATTTCAGGGAGGGGATACGCAGTATTTT,CASSLFQGGDTQYF
TRBV7-8,-,few,TRBJ2-1,TGTGCCAGCAGGCCGGCCGACACTACTCGTAGCAATGAGCAGTTCTTC,CASRPADTTRSNEQFF
TRBV7-9,-,few,TRBJ1-1,TGTGCCAGCAGCTTAACACTGAACACTGAAGCTTTCTTT,CASSLTLNTEAFF
TRBV28,-,-,TRBJ1-2,TGTGCCAGCAGCCTTATCGGGCTGGGAGGCTACACCTTC,CASSLIGLGGYTF
TRBV7-6,TRBD1,few,TRBJ2-2,TGTGCCAGCAGCCTTGACAGGGGCGAGAACACCGGGGAGCTGTTTTTT,CASSLDRGENTGELFF
TRBV5-4,TRBD1,-,TRBJ2-5,TGTGCCAGCAGCTTCCCTAACAGGGGTGGGAAAGAGACCCAGTACTTC,CASSFPNRGGKETQYF
TRBV27,-,-,TRBJ1-5,TGTGCCAGCAGTTTAGGGACAAAAAATCAGCCCCAGCATTTT,CASSLGTKNQPQHF
TRBV25-1,TRBD1,-,TRBJ1-1,TGTGCCAGCAGCTCCCCCGACAGGGGGGACACTGAAGCTTTCTTT,CASSSPDRGDTEAFF
TRBV6-5,TRBD2,-,TRBJ2-7,TGTGCCACCCGGACTAGCGGGATCCACGAGCAGTACTTC,CATRTSGIHEQYF
TRBV27,-,few,TRBJ1-2,TGTGCCAGCAGTTTTGGGGGCGGCTATGGCTACACCTTC,CASSFGGGYGYTF
TRBV18,-,once,TRBJ2-7,TGTGCCAGCTCACTGACAGACTACGAGCAGTACTTC,CASSLTDYEQYF
TRBV7-8,-,-,TRBJ2-5,TGTGCCAGCAGCTTAGGGGGCAGGGTAGAAGAGACCCAGTACTTC,CASSLGGRVEETQYF
TRBV4-1,-,-,TRBJ2-7,TGCGCCAGCAGCCAAGAGGGGGGGCTCTCCTACGAGCAGTACTTC,CASSQEGGLSYEQYF
TRBV5-6,-,-,TRBJ2-1,TGTGCCAGCAGCTTGGAAGTTACGCTAGGGCAGTTCTTC,CASSLEVTLGQFF
TRBV14,TRBD1,few,TRBJ1-2,TGTGCCAGCAGCCTAGTGGATCCGGGACAGAACTATGGCTACACCTTC,CASSLVDPGQNYGYTF
TRBV28,-,-,TRBJ2-7,TGTGCCAGCAGCTCACCCCCTACGATTAAGCAGTACTTC,CASSSPPTIKQYF
TRBV30,-,once,TRBJ1-2,TGTGCCTGGAGTGCAGGAAACTATGGCTACACCTTC,CAWSAGNYGYTF
TRBV15,-,-,TRBJ1-1,TGTGCCACCAGCGGACAGATGAACACTGAAGCTTTCTTT,CATSGQMNTEAFF
TRBV5-5,-,-,TRBJ2-3,TGTGCCAGCAGCCCGGCCTTCCACCTCGCAGATACGCAGTATTTT,CASSPAFHLADTQYF
TRBV6-1,TRBD1,-,TRBJ1-2,TGTGCCAGCAGCCTTGGGAGGGGGCAGGGAGGCTACACCTTC,CASSLGRGQGGYTF
TRBV7-2,-,-,TRBJ2-7,TGTGCCGGCAGAACCAACCTAGCGAACGAGCAGTACTTC,CAGRTNLANEQYF
TRBV28,TRBD2,-,TRBJ2-7,TGTGCCAGCAGTTTAACTAGCGGGACGTCTGAATACGAGCAGTACTTC,CASSLTSGTSEYEQYF
TRBV4-3,-,-,TRBJ1-1,TGCGCCAGCAGCCAAGATGTCCGGGGTTACACTGAAGCTTTCTTT,CASSQDVRGYTEAFF
TRBV28,-,-,TRBJ1-5,TGTGCCAGCAGTCAGGATAGCAATCAGCCCCAGCATTTT,CASSQDSNQPQHF
TRBV2,TRBD2,-,TRBJ2-1,TGTGCCAGCAGTGAACTAGCGGGAGACTACAATGAGCAGTTCTTC,CASSELAGDYNEQFF
TRBV6-5,-,-,TRBJ2-3,TGTGCCAGCAGTTTACTCGGGCGGGGATCAGATACGCAGTATTTT,CASSLLGRGSDTQYF
TRBV5-4,TRBD2,-,TRBJ2-1,TGTGCCAGCAGCCCTGGGGGCCTAGCGGGAGACTATGAGCAGTTCTTC,CASSPGGLAGDYEQFF
TRBV7-9,-,few,TRBJ1-1,TGTGCCAGCAGCTTAGGTTTGAAGAACACTGAAGCTTTCTTT,CASSLGLKNTEAFF
TRBV9,-,-,TRBJ2-1,TGTGCCAGCAGCGTAGGAAAATTAAGTGAGCAGTTCTTC,CASSVGKLSEQFF
TRBV28,-,-,TRBJ1-1,TGTGCCAGCACCGCATCGAACACTGAAGCTTTCTTT,CASTASNTEAFF
TRBV28,-,-,TRBJ2-7,TGTGCCAGCAGTCCCCCAACCTACGAGCAGTACTTC,CASSPPTYEQYF
TRBV2,-,few,TRBJ1-4,TGTGCCAGCGGGCTGCAGCGGTTAATGATGGGAAAACTGTTTTTT,CASGLQRLMMGKLFF
TRBV29-1,-,-,TRBJ2-7,TGCAGCGTTATCTGGCAGGGCAGCTCCTACGAGCAGTACTTC,CSVIWQGSSYEQYF
TRBV6-1,-,once,TRBJ1-1,TGTGCCAGCAGTACTAGGGGGGAAGCTTTCTTT,CASSTRGEAFF
TRBV9,-,-,TRBJ2-5,TGTGCCAGCAGCGTCGGCACCGCGTACCAAGAGACCCAGTACTTC,CASSVGTAYQETQYF
TRBV11-1,TRBD2,-,TRBJ2-3,TGTGCCAGCAGTTTCGGGACTAGCGGCACAGATACGCAGTATTTT,CASSFGTSGTDTQYF
TRBV27,TRBD1,-,TRBJ2-7,TGTGCCAGCATAAGAGGACAGGTTCAATTCTACGAGCAGTACTTC,CASIRGQVQFYEQYF
TRBV5-4,-,-,TRBJ1-1,TGTGCCAGCAGCTTGGGATCGACCAACACTGAAGCTTTCTTT,CASSLGSTNTEAFF
TRBV5-1,TRBD1,-,TRBJ1-2,TGCGCCAGCAGCTTGAAAGGGAGACAGGGCTCAGCTAACTATGGCTACACCTTC,CASSLKGRQGSANYGYTF